One sample yielded the 31 T cell receptor beta chains listed below, sequenced in a study of cytomegalovirus exposure and HLA in healthy donors. With 60 Vbeta and 13 Jbeta primers, the PCR was carried out. This table comes from immunoSEQ multiplex PCR, and its TCRdb copy is limited to in-frame clones, with some not included. The repertoire holds some 200,000 clones, with 75% to 85% as singletons. Sequenced material: PBMCs. These receptors came from a girl under 18 in good health and CMV-seropositive.

This sequence joins TRBV5-3 and TRBJ2-5; TRBD1 agrees at 9 bases. TRBV5-3 is flagged as an ORF with uncertain function. V lost 10 bases and J lost 5; bases outside the gene matches: 18. The CDR3 has 16 amino acids. CDR3 nucleotides: TGTGCCCAGAACCCCTCCGGGACAGGGCACAAGGAGACCCAGTACTTC. This gives the protein CAQNPSGTGHKETQYF.

V is TRBV4-2 and J is TRBJ2-5; TRBD2 agrees at 9 bases. Germline values: CDR1 LGHNA, CDR2 YNFKEQ. V lost 2 bases and J lost 5; bases outside the gene matches: 12. The CDR3 is made up of 17 amino acids. The CDR3 sequence: CASSQIPGAGGRETQYF. For the CDR3, the DNA is TGTGCCAGCAGCCAAATCCCCGGAGCGGGGGGCAGGGAGACCCAGTACTTC.

This chain links TRBV29-1 with TRBJ2-5, with 9 bases lining up with TRBD2. This CDR3 spans 11 amino acids. The junction had 2 bases not matched to a gene; V was cut back by 7 bases and J by 5 bases. The germline gives CDR1 SQVTM, CDR2 ANQGSEA. DNA for the CDR3: TGCAGCGCTACTAGCGGGGAGACCCAGTACTTC. This gives the protein CSATSGETQYF.

This chain connects TRBV5-6 to TRBJ1-5, with D possibly TRBD1 on 5 matching bases. The CDR3 runs to 12 residues. Germline lookup yields CDR1 SGHDT and CDR2 YYEEEE. V was clipped by 2 bases and J by 5 bases, with 5 bases between them. The CDR3 region has the DNA TGTGCCAGCAGCTTCAGGGATCAGCCCCAGCATTTT. Protein sequence: CASSFRDQPQHF.

This clone was picked up a small number of times. The genes are TRBV11-1 and TRBJ2-7; 7 bases align to TRBD1. This CDR3 is 16 amino acids long. V lost 5 bases and J lost 3; bases outside the gene matches: 13. The germline V gene encodes CDR1 SGHAT and CDR2 FQDESV (reference sequence). As DNA, the CDR3 is TGTGCCAGCAGCCCGAGACAGGGTTCCCCTTTCTACGAGCAGTACTTC. Translating it yields CASSPRQGSPFYEQYF.

As DNA, the CDR3 is TGTGCCAGCGGACCAGGGAGCACAGATACGCAGTATTTT. Encoded protein: CASGPGSTDTQYF. This chain joins TRBV6-6 and TRBJ2-3, with a weak D call TRBD1 (5 bases). The germline V gene encodes CDR1 MNHNY and CDR2 SVGAGI (reference sequence). Deletions cut 8 bases from V and 0 bases from J, with 9 bases between. The CDR3 loop spans 13 amino acids.

V is TRBV11-3 and J is TRBJ1-1; a weak D match, TRBD1 (5 bases). The V gene's germline CDR1 is SGHNT and CDR2 YENEEA. The V gene lost 0 bases and the J gene lost 6 bases, with 8 bases spanning the gap. This CDR3 spans 13 amino acids. CDR3 sequence reads: CASSLDQGSEAFF. CDR3 coding DNA: TGTGCCAGCAGCTTAGATCAGGGATCTGAAGCTTTCTTT.

J is TRBJ2-1 and V is TRBV29-1; 7 nucleotides align to TRBD1. V dropped 6 bases and J dropped 0; count of bases not matched to a gene: 5. The CDR3 has 14 residues. Germline loops: CDR1 SQVTM, CDR2 ANQGSEA. This chain's CDR3 is CSVPGTDSYNEQFF. CDR3 DNA: TGCAGCGTCCCCGGGACAGACTCCTACAATGAGCAGTTCTTC.

The J gene is TRBJ2-7, the V gene TRBV9; TRBD1 agrees at 8 bases. Germline lookup yields CDR1 SGDLS and CDR2 YYNGEE. The junction had 8 bases not matched to a gene; V was cut back by 4 bases and J by 2 bases. This CDR3 has 15 residues. CDR3 region: CASSQGQASAYEQYF. CDR3 coding DNA: TGTGCCAGCAGCCAGGGACAGGCTTCGGCCTACGAGCAGTACTTC.

This clone was recorded once. This chain links TRBV6-6 with TRBJ1-5; no firm D call. Germline V lookup: CDR1 MNHNY, CDR2 SVGAGI (reference sequence). The CDR3 is 13 amino acids. The V and J ends lost 5 bases and 2 bases respectively, with 7 bases between them. The CDR3 DNA sequence: TGTGCCAGCAGTCCGGTGGGCAATCAGCCCCAGCATTTT. Amino acid sequence: CASSPVGNQPQHF.

This clone occurred a few times. The chain uses TRBV5-1 and TRBJ2-6; D gene ambiguous. This CDR3 spans 15 amino acids. V was pared by 4 bases and J by 0 bases, with 8 bases between. The V gene's germline CDR1 is SGHRS and CDR2 YFSETQ. The chain's CDR3 is CASSPDTSGANVLTF. For the CDR3, the DNA is TGCGCCAGCAGCCCCGACACCTCTGGGGCCAACGTCCTGACTTTC.

In this sample, this clone turned up a few times. The gene calls are TRBV4-3 and TRBJ2-1; TRBD1 is a possible D gene (6 bases). The germline V gene encodes CDR1 LGHNA and CDR2 YSLEER. This CDR3 comprises 15 residues. V lost 1 base and J 7 bases, leaving 14 bases between the germline ends. CDR3 nucleotides: TGCGCCAGCAGCCAAGCCCAGGGGTTCGGGAATGAGCAGTTCTTC. The encoded protein is CASSQAQGFGNEQFF.

CDR3 region: CASSLRGGAGNTIYF. In DNA form, the CDR3 reads TGTGCCAGCAGCCTCCGCGGCGGGGCCGGAAACACCATATATTTT. V is TRBV5-6 and J is TRBJ1-3; TRBD1 might be the D (5 bases). The germline gives CDR1 SGHDT, CDR2 YYEEEE. V shed 4 bases and J shed 4 bases, with 15 bases lying between them. The CDR3 spans 15 residues.

This clone occurred a few times. This chain uses TRBV19 with TRBJ2-1, with 12 bases that match TRBD2. Germline CDR1 and CDR2: LNHDA and SQIVND (reference sequence). V was clipped by 9 bases and J by 6 bases; unmatched bases: 9. The CDR3 extends over 15 amino acids. CDR3: CARTSGGLGSNEQFF. The CDR3 nucleotides are TGTGCCAGGACTAGCGGGGGTCTGGGCTCCAATGAGCAGTTCTTC.

The chain combines TRBV7-9 with TRBJ2-5, with D possibly matching TRBD2 (6 bases). This CDR3 spans 13 amino acids. Germline assignment: CDR1 SEHNR and CDR2 FQNEAQ (reference sequence). V was cut by 0 bases and J by 5 bases, with 7 bases left in between. CDR3 in amino acids: CASSLAGRETQYF. The CDR3 region has the DNA TGTGCCAGCAGCTTAGCGGGGAGGGAGACCCAGTACTTC.

The chain employs TRBV27 and TRBJ2-4, with 12 nucleotides matching TRBD1. Germline loops: CDR1 MNHEY, CDR2 SMNVEV (reference sequence). V lost 1 base to trimming and J lost 3 bases; unmatched junction nucleotides: 4. CDR3 length: 17 residues. CDR3 sequence reads: CASSLLGQGAGKNIQYF. The CDR3 DNA follows: TGTGCCAGCAGTTTATTGGGACAGGGGGCGGGCAAAAACATTCAGTACTTC.

This chain links TRBV4-2 with TRBJ2-6, with 10 bases that match TRBD2. This CDR3 has 19 amino acids. Trimming cost V 5 bases and J 0 bases; bases outside gene matches: 10. Germline V gene lookup returns CDR1 LGHNA and CDR2 YNFKEQ. In DNA, the CDR3 is TGTGCCAGCAGCGAATCACCGGGACTAGCGAGCTCTGGGGCCAACGTCCTGACTTTC. This sequence encodes CASSESPGLASSGANVLTF.

The J gene is TRBJ2-2, the V gene TRBV10-3; D ambiguous. The ends were cut back, 8 bases at V and 7 bases at J, with 23 bases in the middle. The CDR3 extends over 16 amino acids. Germline V gives CDR1 ENHRY, CDR2 SYGVKD. The DNA for the CDR3 is TGTGCCATCGGATGGAGAGCGCCCCATATCGGCGGGGAGCTGTTTTTT. Residues: CAIGWRAPHIGGELFF.

About this clone: One end of the junction varies from germline; a read error may be responsible. The genes are TRBV6-6 and TRBJ1-1; D uncertain. Germline CDR1 MNHNY, CDR2 SVGAGI (reference sequence). CDR3 length: 13 residues. The CDR3 DNA reads TGTGCCAGCAGTACCTCACAGAACGCTGAAGCTTTCTTT. It translates to CASSTSQNAEAFF.

This clone was recorded once. The chain is built from TRBV6-5 and TRBJ2-1; D not certain. The CDR3 runs 15 residues. In germline, CDR1 is MNHEY, CDR2 SVGAGI. Deletions cut 2 bases from V and 0 bases from J, with 8 bases between. CDR3 region: CASSYTAGSYNEQFF. CDR3 sequence (DNA): TGTGCCAGCAGTTACACCGCAGGCTCCTACAATGAGCAGTTCTTC.

This clone was found once. The chain joins TRBV19 to TRBJ1-5; D is ambiguous. V dropped 6 bases and J dropped 8 bases, with 8 bases sitting between them. The germline V gene encodes CDR1 LNHDA and CDR2 SQIVND (reference sequence). This CDR3 is 11 amino acids long. The CDR3 coding sequence is TGTGCCAGTAGCCGAGTTGAGCCCCAGCATTTT. This sequence encodes CASSRVEPQHF.

Note on this clone: The sample carries other DNA sequences with the same CDR3. The J gene is TRBJ2-2, the V gene TRBV9, with D possibly matching TRBD2 (5 bases). With 1 base removed from V and 2 bases from J, the gap between germline ends came to 6 bases. Germline V gene data show CDR1 as SGDLS and CDR2 as YYNGEE. The CDR3 loop spans 14 amino acids. CDR3 amino acids: CASSVSGNTGELFF. The DNA for the CDR3 is TGTGCCAGCAGCGTATCGGGAAACACCGGGGAGCTGTTTTTT.

Here the CDR3 reads CATSTPRLGTGTGYTF. CDR3 coding DNA: TGTGCCACCAGCACGCCCCGCCTTGGGACAGGGACTGGCTACACCTTC. The chain links TRBV15 to TRBJ1-2, with TRBD1 identical over 9 bases. The germline V gene encodes CDR1 LNHNV and CDR2 YYDKDF (reference sequence). This CDR3 comprises 16 residues. V gave up 4 bases and J gave up 7 bases; unmatched junction bases: 13.

The chain recombines TRBV18 with TRBJ2-2, with D maybe TRBD1 (5 bases). The CDR3 loop spans 15 amino acids. V lost 8 bases to trimming and J lost 3 bases, with 16 bases between them. Germline V lookup: CDR1 KGHSH, CDR2 LQKENI. In nucleotides, the CDR3 is TGTGCCAGCCGAAGCGCTGGGGCCGACACCGGGGAGCTGTTTTTT. Its protein product is CASRSAGADTGELFF.

The chain recombines TRBV7-6 with TRBJ1-1; D not resolved. Trimming cost V 5 bases and J 0 bases, with 10 bases left between them. CDR3 length: 14 residues. Germline V lookup: CDR1 SGHVS, CDR2 FNYEAQ. The CDR3 DNA reads TGTGCCAGCAGCAGCGGCCCCCTGAACACTGAAGCTTTCTTT. Its protein product is CASSSGPLNTEAFF.

This chain joins TRBV7-2 and TRBJ2-6, with D unresolved. Trimming took off 8 bases at V and 0 bases at J, with 17 bases between the two ends. The CDR3 is made up of 17 amino acids. CDR1 and CDR2 (germline): SGHTA, FQGNSA. The CDR3 DNA follows: TGTGCCAGCGTATCGAGGCACACGTACTCTGGGGCCAACGTCCTGACTTTC. Amino acid sequence: CASVSRHTYSGANVLTF.

The rearrangement uses TRBV9 and TRBJ2-7, with 11 positions matching TRBD1. V lost 3 bases and J lost 5; bases outside the gene matches: 19. The germline gives CDR1 SGDLS, CDR2 YYNGEE. This CDR3 has 19 residues. Here the CDR3 reads CASSAGTGGTNTLNHEQYF. The CDR3 DNA sequence: TGTGCCAGCAGCGCCGGGACAGGGGGTACTAACACTTTGAACCACGAGCAGTACTTC.

The chain is built from TRBV12-5 and TRBJ2-5, with 9 positions matching TRBD1. With 6 bases clipped from V and 3 bases from J, the junction kept 5 bases outside the gene matches. The CDR3 spans 14 residues. Per germline, CDR1 LGHNT and CDR2 FRNRAP. The chain's CDR3 is CASGPRTGEETQYF. CDR3 DNA: TGTGCTAGTGGACCTCGGACAGGGGAAGAGACCCAGTACTTC.

J is TRBJ2-1 and V is TRBV30, with TRBD1 identical over 7 bases. The trim removed 3 bases at V and 1 base at J, leaving 0 bases unmatched. This CDR3 has 13 amino acids. Germline V gene lookup returns CDR1 GTSNPN and CDR2 SVGIG (reference sequence). CDR3 DNA: TGTGCCTGGAGGGGACAGTCCTACAATGAGCAGTTCTTC. Protein: CAWRGQSYNEQFF.

This chain connects TRBV5-1 to TRBJ1-2, with unresolved D. CDR3 length equals 13 residues. V dropped 4 bases and J dropped 8 bases, with 15 bases sitting between them. The V gene's germline CDR1 is SGHRS and CDR2 YFSETQ. CDR3 loop: CASSPHDGSGYTF. CDR3 bases: TGCGCCAGCAGCCCCCACGATGGGAGCGGCTACACCTTC.

The rearrangement joins TRBV14 to TRBJ2-7, with D possibly matching TRBD1 (6 bases). Trimming took 5 bases from V and 7 from J, leaving 15 bases between them. The germline CDR1 and CDR2 sequences are SGHDN and FVKESK. This CDR3 has 13 residues. CDR3 protein: CASSLNSGVEQYF. The CDR3 region has the DNA TGTGCCAGCAGCTTAAATTCAGGGGTGGAGCAGTACTTC.